These T cell receptor beta chains were read from a single sample in a study of blood T cell repertoires in COVID-19. Measured with immunoSEQ multiplex PCR; TCRdb has only the in-frame clones, and not every one. The top ten hold about 3.6% of the sample, which has about 220,000 clones, approximately 86% seen once. The sample comprised peripheral blood. The receptors derive from a woman older than 75 with acute or convalescent COVID-19. Both conserved end residues are part of each CDR3. A D gene is named only where the DNA matches it firmly. The size field is filled for only some rows; it gives once, few, many or a size class.

DNA	CDR3	D	size	V	J
TGTGCCAGCAGCCAATCCGGGACAGGGGGTAGGGAGACCCAGTACTTC	CASSQSGTGGRETQYF	TRBD1	NA	TRBV3-1/TRBV3-2	TRBJ2-5
TGCGCCAGCAGCTCTCGTCAGGCCCACTTCTCTGGGGCCAACGTCCTGACTTTC	CASSSRQAHFSGANVLTF	NA	NA	TRBV4-3	TRBJ2-6
TGCGCCAGCAGCTCAAGCAGGGGATCAGATACGCAGTATTTT	CASSSSRGSDTQYF	NA	NA	TRBV5-1	TRBJ2-3
TGCGCCAGCAGCCTAAACAGGGGATTTTACGAGCAGTACTTC	CASSLNRGFYEQYF	TRBD1	NA	TRBV5-1	TRBJ2-7
TGTGCCTGGAAAATTCCTGGACAGCCGTACACTGAAGCTTTCTTT	CAWKIPGQPYTEAFF	NA	once	TRBV30	TRBJ1-1
TGTGCCAGCAGCCGACGGGACAGGGTCACTGAAGCTTTCTTT	CASSRRDRVTEAFF	TRBD1	NA	TRBV3-1/TRBV3-2	TRBJ1-1
TGTGCCAGCAGCCAAACGACTACTGGAAACACCATATATTTT	CASSQTTTGNTIYF	NA	NA	TRBV3-1/TRBV3-2	TRBJ1-3
TGTGCCAGCAGTTATAATGCCGGGGTTAGGTCACCCCTCCACTTT	CASSYNAGVRSPLHF	NA	NA	TRBV6-5	TRBJ1-6
TGTGCCTCCCGGGAGGGGGGAGCGAACACTGAAGCTTTCTTT	CASREGGANTEAFF	NA	once	TRBV24-1	TRBJ1-1
TGTGCCAGCAGTTACTCGAGGAGGTCCTACGAGCAGTACTTC	CASSYSRRSYEQYF	NA	NA	TRBV6-5	TRBJ2-7
TGTGCCAGCAGCCGGTACTCTAGCGGGGGGGCCCTCCCAGATACGCAGTATTTT	CASSRYSSGGALPDTQYF	TRBD2	NA	TRBV3-1/TRBV3-2	TRBJ2-3
TGTGCCAGCAGTTATCAGGGACAGCCTCTAAACACTGAAGCTTTCTTT	CASSYQGQPLNTEAFF	TRBD1	few	TRBV6-5	TRBJ1-1
TGTGCCAGCAGTGAGGACTTGGGGGGAAAACTGTTTTTT	CASSEDLGGKLFF	NA	once	TRBV2	TRBJ1-4
TGCAGTGCTAGTCGAACAGGGGGCTTGTCCTACAATGAGCAGTTCTTC	CSASRTGGLSYNEQFF	TRBD1	NA	TRBV20-1	TRBJ2-1
TGTGCCAGCAGTTCCTCCGGGACAGGGGTCTACGAGCAGTACTTC	CASSSSGTGVYEQYF	TRBD1	NA	TRBV6-5	TRBJ2-7
TGTGCCAGCATCGAAGGCACAGCGGGGGGGCAAGAGACCCAGTACTTC	CASIEGTAGGQETQYF	TRBD2	NA	TRBV7-9	TRBJ2-5
TGTGCCAGCAGCCAGGAGGCAGGAAACACCATATATTTT	CASSQEAGNTIYF	NA	few	TRBV12-3/TRBV12-4	TRBJ1-3
TGTGCCAGCAGTTTAGCGTATGAACCGCAAAATTCACCCCTCCACTTT	CASSLAYEPQNSPLHF	NA	NA	TRBV27	TRBJ1-6
TGTGCCAGCTTTGTGGGACAGGGGGTTATTAATTCACCCCTCCACTTT	CASFVGQGVINSPLHF	TRBD1	NA	TRBV2	TRBJ1-6
TGTGCCAGCAGCTTGACAGGGGGGACAGATACGCAGTATTTT	CASSLTGGTDTQYF	TRBD1	NA	TRBV11-1	TRBJ2-3
TGTGCCAGTAGTATAGAGAACAGGGGCTGGAATGAGCAGTTCTTC	CASSIENRGWNEQFF	TRBD1	few	TRBV19	TRBJ2-1
TGTGCCAGCAGTGGATACGGGGAGGGATCCTATAATTCACCCCTCCACTTT	CASSGYGEGSYNSPLHF	NA	NA	TRBV25-1	TRBJ1-6
TGTGCCAGCAGCAAGACAGGGAACTATGGCTACACCTTC	CASSKTGNYGYTF	TRBD1	once	TRBV6-5	TRBJ1-2
TGTGCCAGCAGTTCCTGTACAGGGGGCTGCGAGCAGTACTTC	CASSSCTGGCEQYF	TRBD1	NA	TRBV27	TRBJ2-7